This T cell receptor (beta chain) comes out of a study of blood T cell repertoires in COVID-19. This clone was picked up a small number of times. Other DNA sequences in the same sample also yield this CDR3. This CDR3 has 13 residues. Trimming shortened V by 0 bases and J by 5 bases, and 8 bases separated the two germline ends. In germline, CDR1 is SGHRS, CDR2 YFSETQ. Only in-frame clones appear in the TCRdb table, and some are missing; sequencing was by immunoSEQ multiplex PCR. This sample has about 170,000 clones, with around four fifths found just once. Sequencing used peripheral blood. The receptor's source is an elderly woman with COVID-19, enrolled during active disease. The chain combines TRBV5-1 with TRBJ1-1; D ambiguous. The CDR3 region has the DNA TGCGCCAGCAGCTTGGGTCGGGAAACTGAAGCTTTCTTT. Protein sequence: CASSLGRETEAFF.